This T cell receptor (beta chain) was profiled in a study of blood T cells in healthy people across ages. Study-level points and caveats: Estimates of diversity drawn from one million T cells were considered underestimates.

This clonotype has just a few counts. The antigen remains undetermined. Alongside a J-beta primer mix, a sample-barcoded 5' primer served in a second PCR lasting 7 to 11 cycles. Each CDR3 protein is one row after TCRdb ran MiXCR on the 5' RACE reads. The sample lists some 800,000 distinct CDR3 sequences; roughly 25% were seen once. The sample was also linked to a second study, of T cells of mothers and their children. That work adds: The effect of thymic selection on TCR recombination output is similar between related and unrelated pairs.

This TCR derives from a boy between 10 and 17 years old in good health. Sequenced input: blood.

CDR3 bases: TGTGCCAGCAGCCAGGGGGCCCCCTACGAGCAGTACTTC. The encoded protein is CASSQGAPYEQYF. The gene calls are TRBV7-9 and TRBJ2-7, with 8 bases aligning to TRBD1. The length of the CDR3 is 13 residues. The germline V gene encodes CDR1 SEHNR and CDR2 FQNEAQ (reference sequence). V was clipped by 5 bases and J by 2 bases; unmatched bases: 2. The variable domain in full, with the rest retrieved from reference TRBV7-9 and TRBJ2-7, is DTGVSQNPRHKITKRGQNVTFRCDPISEHNRLYWYRQTLGQGPEFLTYFQNEAQLEKSRLLSDRFSAERPKGSFSTLEIQRTEQGDSAMYLCASSQGAPYEQYFGPGTRLTVT.